The 9 T cell receptor beta chains below come from one sample, sequenced in a study of a mutant IDH1 vaccine in newly diagnosed glioma. Documented time point: baseline, week 1 (first vaccination visit). Regarding treatment: pre-vaccination baseline after standard-of-care therapy. The repertoire was sequenced with immunoSEQ multiplex PCR; TCRdb's copy has only in-frame clones and lacks some. Of about 46,000 clones in the sample, 70% to 90% were seen once. This sample comprised PBMCs, obtained from a glioma patient treated with radiotherapy, temozolomide or both. Receptors were obtained from a middle-aged man with glioma.

The chain couples TRBV28 to TRBJ2-7; no clear D. V shed 1 base and J shed 3 bases, with 4 bases lying between them. Germline values: CDR1 MDHEN, CDR2 SYDVKM. There are 12 residues in the CDR3. CDR3 residues: CASSLSLYEQYF. Written as DNA, the CDR3 is TGTGCCAGCAGTTTATCCCTCTACGAGCAGTACTTC.

CDR3: CASRQGAGEQYF. For the CDR3, the DNA is TGTGCCAGTAGACAGGGGGCGGGCGAGCAGTACTTC. V and J are TRBV19 and TRBJ2-7; 9 bases agree with TRBD1. V shed 6 bases and J 6 bases; nucleotides not matched to a gene: 3. This CDR3 has 12 amino acids. Germline CDR1 and CDR2: LNHDA and SQIVND (reference sequence). Variable domain in full (rest from reference TRBV19 and TRBJ2-7): DGGITQSPKYLFRKEGQNVTLSCEQNLNHDAMYWYRQDPGQGLRLIYYSQIVNDFQKGDIAEGYSVSREKKESFPLTVTSAQKNPTAFYLCASRQGAGEQYFGPGTRLTVT.

The genes are TRBV6-5 and TRBJ1-5, with D perhaps matching TRBD1 (5 bases). V shed 0 bases and J shed 7 bases, with 13 bases lying between them. CDR1 MNHEY and CDR2 SVGAGI come from the germline V gene. There are 15 residues in the CDR3. The CDR3 reads CASSYSRVGGQPQHF. CDR3 coding DNA: TGTGCCAGCAGTTACTCGAGGGTGGGGGGGCAGCCCCAGCATTTT.

The chain combines TRBV2 with TRBJ2-4; TRBD1 matches at 7 bases. V lost 4 bases to trimming and J lost 5 bases; unmatched junction nucleotides: 5. CDR1 SNHLY and CDR2 FYNNEI come from the germline V gene. This CDR3 comprises 14 residues. CDR3 region: CASSADRAQNIQYF. Here the CDR3 DNA reads TGTGCCAGCAGTGCAGACAGGGCCCAAAACATTCAGTACTTC.

CDR3 sequence reads: CASSLWAWSEKLFF. In DNA, the CDR3 is TGTGCCAGTAGTTTGTGGGCTTGGAGCGAAAAACTGTTTTTT. The chain recombines TRBV19 with TRBJ1-4; D remains ambiguous. The CDR3 loop spans 14 amino acids. V lost 5 bases, J lost 8 bases, and 15 bases lay in between. Germline V CDR1 and CDR2: LNHDA, SQIVND (reference sequence).

CDR3 loop: CASSARNPASPGRQYF. The CDR3 DNA reads TGTGCCAGCAGCGCCCGAAACCCCGCGAGTCCGGGACGTCAGTACTTC. The chain carries TRBV7-2 and TRBJ2-4, with D perhaps matching TRBD1 or TRBD2 (5 bases each). Per the germline V gene, CDR1 is SGHTA and CDR2 is FQGNSA. The CDR3 length is 16 residues. V lost 5 bases, J lost 12 bases, and 26 bases lay in between.

The rearrangement links TRBV4-1 to TRBJ2-7; D is possibly TRBD1 (5 bases). CDR3 length equals 15 residues. CDR1 is MGHRA and CDR2 is YSYEKL in the germline V gene. V lost 2 bases and J 2 bases, leaving 13 bases between the germline ends. CDR3 sequence reads: CASSQYPDITYEQYF. As DNA, the CDR3 is TGCGCCAGCAGCCAATATCCGGACATAACCTACGAGCAGTACTTC.

The DNA of the CDR3 is TGCGCCAGCAGTTGGGGCCGAGGAAACACCATATATTTT. Amino acids: CASSWGRGNTIYF. The chain couples TRBV5-1 to TRBJ1-3; D is perhaps TRBD1 (5 bases). The V gene's germline CDR1 is SGHRS and CDR2 YFSETQ. Trimming took 5 bases from V and 4 from J, leaving 10 bases between them. The CDR3 contains 13 residues.

The genes are TRBV18 and TRBJ2-7; D not certain. Trimming took 8 bases from V and 0 from J, leaving 11 bases between them. This CDR3 contains 13 residues. CDR1 and CDR2 (germline): KGHSH, LQKENI. CDR3 in amino acids: CASLYSSSYEQYF. The CDR3 DNA sequence: TGTGCCAGCCTGTACTCGAGCTCCTACGAGCAGTACTTC.